This entry lists 28 T cell receptor beta chains sequenced from one sample in a study of CD8 T cells in ankylosing spondylitis. TCRdb independently ran MiXCR on the 5' RACE reads; one entry per CDR3 protein. This table holds about 25,000 distinct CDR3 sequences, roughly 2.5% found once. The specimen sequenced was blood, either unsorted or a sorted T cell fraction (not recorded which). The receptor source for this set is a female donor with ankylosing spondylitis or in good health (not recorded which).

This clonotype was detected many times. J is TRBJ2-1 and V is TRBV9; D possibly corresponds to TRBD2 (5 bases). In germline, CDR1 is SGDLS, CDR2 YYNGEE. V was cut by 0 bases and J by 3 bases, with 10 bases left in between. This CDR3 comprises 15 residues. CDR3 sequence reads: CASSVGGENYNEQFF. The CDR3 nucleotides are TGTGCCAGCAGCGTAGGGGGAGAAAACTACAATGAGCAGTTCTTC.

This clonotype is deemed medium-sized (0.01 to 0.1%). This chain links TRBV9 with TRBJ1-4; D possibly corresponds to TRBD1 (5 bases). CDR1 is SGDLS, CDR2 YYNGEE, per germline. Trimming pared 3 bases from V and 8 bases from J, leaving 17 bases between. The CDR3 consists of 15 residues. The CDR3 is CASSASGTSLEKLFF. CDR3 bases: TGTGCCAGCAGCGCCTCCGGGACGTCTTTGGAAAAACTGTTTTTT.

This clonotype was observed at least ten times. The V and J genes are TRBV9 and TRBJ2-5; 12 positions match TRBD2. CDR3 length: 16 residues. After removal of 0 bases from V and 3 bases from J, the junction contained 3 bases not matched to a gene. Germline-derived CDR1 and CDR2 are SGDLS and YYNGEE. CDR3 in DNA: TGTGCCAGCAGCGTAGGTGGACTAGCGGGGAAAGAGACCCAGTACTTC. Its translation is CASSVGGLAGKETQYF. Filled out from reference TRBV9 and TRBJ2-5, the complete variable domain reads DSGVTQTPKHLITATGQRVTLRCSPRSGDLSVYWYQQSLDQGLQFLIQYYNGEERAKGNILERFSAQQFPDLHSELNLSSLELGDSALYFCASSVGGLAGKETQYFGPGTRLLVL.

At least ten counts were recorded for this clonotype. V and J are TRBV9 and TRBJ2-2; D is undetermined. From germline, CDR1 is SGDLS and CDR2 YYNGEE. Trimming pared 2 bases from V and 4 bases from J, leaving 0 bases between. The length of the CDR3 is 11 residues. The CDR3 bases are TGTGCCAGCAGCGTCACCGGGGAGCTGTTTTTT. Translating it yields CASSVTGELFF.

This clonotype was recorded many times. The chain couples TRBV9 to TRBJ2-6; D gene ambiguous. The CDR3 loop spans 14 amino acids. The ends were cut back, 0 bases at V and 2 bases at J, with 3 bases in the middle. The germline gives CDR1 SGDLS, CDR2 YYNGEE. CDR3 sequence: CASSVEAGANVLTF. Written as DNA, the CDR3 is TGTGCCAGCAGCGTAGAGGCTGGGGCCAACGTCCTGACTTTC.

This clonotype was counted many times. The J gene is TRBJ2-3, the V gene TRBV9; D is unresolved. The germline V and J ends were trimmed by 3 bases and 3 bases, with 8 bases remaining between them. The CDR3 consists of 13 residues. Germline CDR1 SGDLS, CDR2 YYNGEE. The CDR3 bases are TGTGCCAGCAGCGGAGAACAAACAGATACGCAGTATTTT. Translation gives CASSGEQTDTQYF.

By its share, this clonotype is medium-sized. V usage is TRBV9 and J usage is TRBJ2-7; D is perhaps TRBD2 (6 bases). Trimming took 4 bases from V and 2 from J, leaving 10 bases between them. The germline V gene has CDR1 SGDLS and CDR2 YYNGEE. The CDR3 contains 13 residues. CDR3 sequence reads: CASSKDYAYEQYF. The CDR3 DNA reads as TGTGCCAGCAGCAAGGACTACGCCTACGAGCAGTACTTC.

This clonotype was counted at least ten times. The chain couples TRBV9 to TRBJ1-6; D remains ambiguous. The germline CDR1 and CDR2 sequences are SGDLS and YYNGEE. The CDR3 is made up of 13 amino acids. V gave up 5 bases and J gave up 9 bases, with 12 bases separating them. CDR3 in amino acids: CASRAYAGSPLHF. CDR3 nucleotides: TGTGCCAGCAGAGCCTACGCCGGTTCACCCCTCCACTTT.

By proportion, this clonotype is medium-sized. The DNA for the CDR3 is TGTGCCAGCAGCTCCACTAGCGGGAGGGCCTCCCCCGAGCTGTTTTTT. It translates to CASSSTSGRASPELFF. This chain joins TRBV9 and TRBJ2-2; 13 bases are a match to TRBD2. The CDR3 runs 16 residues. The V gene's germline CDR1 is SGDLS and CDR2 YYNGEE. The V and J ends lost 4 bases and 11 bases, in that order; junction bases with no gene match: 11.

This clonotype was found many times. The rearrangement joins TRBV9 to TRBJ1-6, with D maybe TRBD1 (6 bases). Between the trimmed V and J ends, which lost 7 bases and 7 bases, there was a span of 12 bases. CDR1 and CDR2 from the germline V gene are SGDLS and YYNGEE. The length of the CDR3 is 13 residues. The CDR3 sequence: CASGDRINSPLHF. CDR3 nucleotide sequence: TGTGCCAGCGGCGACAGGATCAATTCACCCCTCCACTTT.

This clonotype was picked up many times. The chain carries TRBV9 and TRBJ1-3; no reliable D call. The V and J ends lost 2 bases and 0 bases respectively, with 3 bases between them. Germline-derived CDR1 and CDR2 are SGDLS and YYNGEE. This CDR3 is built from 13 residues. This CDR3 is CASSVSSGNTIYF. The CDR3 bases are TGTGCCAGCAGCGTTTCCTCTGGAAACACCATATATTTT.

In this sample, this clonotype turned up many times. This chain joins TRBV9 and TRBJ2-3; TRBD1 agrees at 9 bases. CDR1 is SGDLS, CDR2 YYNGEE, per germline. V was pared by 5 bases and J by 3 bases, with 16 bases of the junction left unmatched. The CDR3 extends over 18 amino acids. Here the CDR3 reads CASSSSRQGGFSTDTQYF. CDR3 sequence (DNA): TGTGCCAGCAGTTCCAGCAGACAGGGGGGATTCTCTACAGATACGCAGTATTTT.

In its sample, this clonotype ranks as medium-sized. The chain couples TRBV6-4 to TRBJ2-3; 10 nucleotides align to TRBD2. The germline gives CDR1 MRHNA, CDR2 SNTAGT. The CDR3 extends over 17 amino acids. The ends lost 0 bases at V and 7 bases at J; junction bases unmatched: 10. CDR3 in amino acids: CASSDSTLAGDMNTQYF. CDR3 nucleotides: TGTGCCAGCAGTGACTCTACCCTAGCGGGAGATATGAATACGCAGTATTTT.

This clonotype was detected ten times or more. J is TRBJ2-7 and V is TRBV9; D uncertain. The CDR3 length is 16 residues. The germline CDR1 and CDR2 sequences are SGDLS and YYNGEE. Trimming took off 0 bases at V and 7 bases at J, with 20 bases between the two ends. CDR3 residues: CASSVGIEGPWEEQYF. In DNA, the CDR3 is TGTGCCAGCAGCGTAGGGATCGAAGGGCCGTGGGAAGAGCAGTACTTC.

This clonotype came up many times. V gene TRBV9 combines with J gene TRBJ2-2; the D gene is possibly TRBD1 (6 bases). This CDR3 is 17 amino acids long. The ends were cut back, 0 bases at V and 3 bases at J, with 15 bases in the middle. Germline loops: CDR1 SGDLS, CDR2 YYNGEE. CDR3 DNA sequence: TGTGCCAGCAGCGTAGCTCCTCCGGACAGCCACACCGGGGAGCTGTTTTTT. As protein: CASSVAPPDSHTGELFF.

This clonotype was seen ten or more times. The chain is built from TRBV9 and TRBJ2-2; TRBD1 agrees at 7 bases. Per the germline V gene, CDR1 is SGDLS and CDR2 is YYNGEE. This CDR3 spans 15 amino acids. J gave up 2 bases and V 3 bases, and 4 bases lay outside the gene matches. The chain's CDR3 is CASSARDSNTGELFF. The CDR3 nucleotides are TGTGCCAGCAGCGCCCGGGACAGCAACACCGGGGAGCTGTTTTTT.

Many counts were recorded for this clonotype. The chain couples TRBV9 to TRBJ1-2; unclear D gene. The CDR3 extends over 14 amino acids. The V and J ends lost 0 bases and 4 bases respectively, with 10 bases between them. In germline, CDR1 is SGDLS, CDR2 YYNGEE. The CDR3 is CASSVAVESYGYTF. The CDR3 DNA reads as TGTGCCAGCAGCGTAGCCGTTGAGAGCTATGGCTACACCTTC.

This clonotype has ten or more counts. V usage is TRBV9 and J usage is TRBJ2-5; 7 nucleotides align to TRBD1. CDR3 length: 15 amino acids. CDR1 and CDR2 (germline): SGDLS, YYNGEE. V trimming: 3 bases; J trimming: 1 base; junction bases outside the gene matches: 6. The CDR3 DNA reads as TGTGCCAGCAGCGCGCTGACAGGGACCCAAGAGACCCAGTACTTC. Residues: CASSALTGTQETQYF.

Ten or more counts support this clonotype. The chain has TRBV9 and TRBJ2-1; no firm D call. CDR1 and CDR2 from the germline V gene are SGDLS and YYNGEE. Trimming shortened V by 3 bases and J by 9 bases, and 13 bases separated the two germline ends. The CDR3 loop spans 13 amino acids. The CDR3 loop is CASSAVNSGEQFF. CDR3 sequence (DNA): TGTGCCAGCAGCGCCGTCAATTCGGGTGAGCAGTTCTTC.

This clonotype was recorded many times. The CDR3 spells CASSVQALNTGELFF. CDR3 nucleotides: TGTGCCAGCAGCGTCCAGGCCTTAAACACCGGGGAGCTGTTTTTT. The chain employs TRBV9 and TRBJ2-2; D unclear. Trimming took 2 bases from V and 2 from J, leaving 10 bases between them. The CDR3 contains 15 residues. Germline V gene data show CDR1 as SGDLS and CDR2 as YYNGEE. The complete variable domain, with remaining parts taken from reference TRBV9 and TRBJ2-2, reads DSGVTQTPKHLITATGQRVTLRCSPRSGDLSVYWYQQSLDQGLQFLIQYYNGEERAKGNILERFSAQQFPDLHSELNLSSLELGDSALYFCASSVQALNTGELFFGEGSRLTVL.

This clonotype has ten or more counts. The chain carries TRBV9 and TRBJ1-1; D possibly corresponds to TRBD1 (5 bases). This CDR3 is 13 amino acids long. The V end was cut by 3 bases, the J end by 0 bases, with 6 bases between. The germline gives CDR1 SGDLS, CDR2 YYNGEE. CDR3 residues: CASSAGMNTEAFF. The DNA for the CDR3 is TGTGCCAGCAGCGCAGGGATGAACACTGAAGCTTTCTTT.

There are many counts of this clonotype. This chain uses TRBV9 with TRBJ2-1; TRBD2 matches at 9 bases. Trimming took 3 bases from V and 6 from J; bases not matched to a gene: 4. CDR1 and CDR2 from the germline V gene are SGDLS and YYNGEE. The CDR3 is 14 residues long. In DNA form, the CDR3 reads TGTGCCAGCAGCGGTTTGCGGGAGGGCAATGAGCAGTTCTTC. Amino acids: CASSGLREGNEQFF.

This clonotype has a count of ten or more. The J gene is TRBJ2-7, the V gene TRBV9, with D tentatively TRBD1 (5 bases). CDR3 length equals 13 residues. Germline CDR1 reads SGDLS; CDR2 reads YYNGEE. Trimming removed 2 bases at V and 1 base at J, with 7 bases between. In DNA form, the CDR3 reads TGTGCCAGCAGCGTGGACATTTCCTACGAGCAGTACTTC. It yields the protein CASSVDISYEQYF.

This rearrangement joins TRBV9 to TRBJ2-5; 7 nucleotides align to TRBD1. Trimming took 4 bases from V and 2 from J; bases not matched to a gene: 2. The V gene's germline CDR1 is SGDLS and CDR2 YYNGEE. The length of the CDR3 is 13 residues. The CDR3 DNA reads TGTGCCAGCAGCCCGGGACAGCAAGAGACCCAGTACTTC. This encodes CASSPGQQETQYF.

The sample holds many counts of this clonotype. The chain uses TRBV9 and TRBJ2-2, with 9 bases matching TRBD2. The CDR3 loop spans 15 amino acids. Trimming removed 4 bases from V and 8 bases from J; junction bases left unmatched: 9. Germline CDR1 reads SGDLS; CDR2 reads YYNGEE. CDR3 nucleotide sequence: TGTGCCAGCAGCACACTTAGCGGGAGTCAAGGGGAGCTGTTTTTT. Its translation is CASSTLSGSQGELFF.

This clonotype has ten or more counts. The DNA of the CDR3 is TGTGCCAGCAGCGTAGCTATAATCCCGGAGGGGGAGACCCAGTACTTC. This sequence encodes CASSVAIIPEGETQYF. This chain uses TRBV9 with TRBJ2-5; D possibly corresponds to TRBD2 (6 bases). Trimming left V 0 bases short and J 5 bases short, with 17 bases between. This CDR3 spans 16 amino acids. The germline CDR1 and CDR2 sequences are SGDLS and YYNGEE.

This clonotype was seen at least ten times. Here the CDR3 reads CASSATTGNTIYF. The CDR3 DNA reads TGTGCCAGCAGCGCAACCACCGGAAACACCATATATTTT. The V call is TRBV9, the J call TRBJ1-3; no firm D call. CDR1 and CDR2 from the germline V gene are SGDLS and YYNGEE. V shed 3 bases and J shed 4 bases, with 8 bases lying between them. The CDR3 runs 13 residues.

There are many counts of this clonotype. This chain connects TRBV9 to TRBJ2-7; maybe TRBD1 (6 bases). The CDR3 loop spans 15 amino acids. Trimming took 0 bases from V and 3 from J, leaving 13 bases between them. Germline CDR1 reads SGDLS; CDR2 reads YYNGEE. In nucleotides, the CDR3 is TGTGCCAGCAGCGTAGGAGTCTGGGACAACTACGAGCAGTACTTC. Its protein is CASSVGVWDNYEQYF.